The TCR beta chain described here comes from a study of beta chain features in type 1 diabetes. As for the study in general: Across all samples, some 110 million sorted cells were examined.

All of the isolated RNA was reverse transcribed, so expressed TCRB transcripts were sequenced. Sequencing used immunoSEQ multiplex PCR; TCRdb keeps in-frame clones, though not all of them. The data show under 200,000 clones, roughly 8% seen once. A word on this clone: Its antigen remains unknown.

V was clipped by 5 bases and J by 5 bases; unmatched bases: 15. Germline-derived CDR1 and CDR2 are SGHVS and FNYEAQ. This CDR3 is built from 17 residues. Sorting based on CD45RO/CCR7/CD25/CD127/CD95/CD27 separated CD4+ naive, central memory, regulatory and stem cell-like memory cells. Study-level findings and limits: In every one of the four CD4+ subsets, TCRB CDR3s were moderately but significantly shorter in Type 1 diabetes patients.

The sample comprised central memory CD4+ T cells from blood. V gene TRBV7-6 combines with J gene TRBJ2-5; TRBD2 agrees at 9 bases. The clonotype comes from a woman aged 18-29 years with type 1 diabetes. CDR3 sequence: CASSQPPAGGPYETQYF. For the CDR3, the DNA is TGTGCCAGCAGCCAACCCCCTGCGGGAGGGCCTTACGAGACCCAGTACTTC.